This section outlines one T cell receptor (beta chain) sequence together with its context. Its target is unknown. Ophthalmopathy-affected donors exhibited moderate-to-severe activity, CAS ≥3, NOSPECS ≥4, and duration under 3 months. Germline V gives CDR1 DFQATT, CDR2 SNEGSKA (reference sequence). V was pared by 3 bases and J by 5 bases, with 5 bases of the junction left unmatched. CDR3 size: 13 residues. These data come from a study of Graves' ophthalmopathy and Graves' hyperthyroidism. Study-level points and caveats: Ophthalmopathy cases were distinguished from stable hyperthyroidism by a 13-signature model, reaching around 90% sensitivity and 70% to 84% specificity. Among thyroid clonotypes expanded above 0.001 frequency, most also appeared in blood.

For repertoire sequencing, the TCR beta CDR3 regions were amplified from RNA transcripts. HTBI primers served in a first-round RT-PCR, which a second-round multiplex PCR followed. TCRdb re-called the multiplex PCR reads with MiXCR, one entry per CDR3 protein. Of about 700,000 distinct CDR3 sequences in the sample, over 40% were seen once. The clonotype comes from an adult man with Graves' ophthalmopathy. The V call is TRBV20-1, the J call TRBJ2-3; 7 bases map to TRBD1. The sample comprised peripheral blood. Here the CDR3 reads CSASLQGRDTQYF. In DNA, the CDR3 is TGCAGTGCTAGTCTACAGGGGAGAGATACGCAGTATTTT.